These 19 T cell receptor beta chains were sequenced from one sample in a study of OX40 agonist ivuxolimab in advanced cancers. The protocol was immunoSEQ multiplex PCR, while the TCRdb copy is restricted to in-frame clones and leaves out a portion. The sample has 90,000 to 120,000 clones, under 95% seen once. Material: CD4+ or CD8+ T cells sorted from blood, obtained in a trial of the OX40 agonist ivuxolimab. These receptors were obtained from an adult with an advanced solid tumor such as melanoma, head and neck, liver or kidney cancer.

J is TRBJ1-1 and V is TRBV5-6; D is ambiguous. The CDR3 has 14 residues. Trimming shortened V by 0 bases and J by 0 bases, and 6 bases separated the two germline ends. In germline, CDR1 is SGHDT, CDR2 YYEEEE. The CDR3 is CASSLDRLNTEAFF. The DNA of the CDR3 is TGTGCCAGCAGCTTGGACAGATTGAACACTGAAGCTTTCTTT.

The gene calls are TRBV7-2 and TRBJ2-5; 7 nucleotides align to TRBD2. Trimming took 1 base from V and 1 from J; bases not matched to a gene: 9. Germline CDR1 SGHTA, CDR2 FQGNSA. This CDR3 is built from 17 residues. CDR3 amino acids: CASSLGRSGGPQETQYF. The CDR3 bases are TGTGCCAGCAGCTTAGGAAGGTCGGGAGGACCCCAAGAGACCCAGTACTTC.

This chain connects TRBV29-1 to TRBJ1-1, with D perhaps matching TRBD1 (5 bases). The germline V and J ends were trimmed by 1 base and 7 bases, with 16 bases remaining between them. The CDR3 has 14 residues. Germline V gives CDR1 SQVTM, CDR2 ANQGSEA. CDR3: CSVEGGGRTSEAFF. CDR3 sequence (DNA): TGCAGCGTTGAAGGGGGCGGGAGGACAAGTGAAGCTTTCTTT.

This chain uses TRBV4-1 with TRBJ2-1; 12 positions match TRBD2. Germline CDR1 is MGHRA and CDR2 is YSYEKL. V shed 3 bases, J shed 4 bases, and the junction held 10 bases outside the gene matches. This CDR3 is 18 amino acids long. The CDR3 spells CASSQTDMGLAGYNEQFF. CDR3 coding DNA: TGCGCCAGCAGCCAGACCGACATGGGACTAGCGGGTTACAATGAGCAGTTCTTC.

The chain uses TRBV19 and TRBJ1-5, with 8 bases lining up with TRBD1. Looked up from germline, CDR1 is LNHDA and CDR2 is SQIVND (reference sequence). This CDR3 has 12 residues. Trimming at V came to 7 bases and at J to 6 bases, leaving 2 bases not matched to a gene. CDR3 in amino acids: CASTGGLQPQHF. DNA for the CDR3: TGTGCCAGTACAGGGGGCCTTCAGCCCCAGCATTTT.

The rearrangement uses TRBV28 and TRBJ1-2, with a weak D call TRBD1 (6 bases). Germline-derived CDR1 and CDR2 are MDHEN and SYDVKM. V was clipped by 6 bases and J by 6 bases, with 26 bases between them. The CDR3 spans 17 residues. The DNA for the CDR3 is TGTGCCAGCAGCCCTGCATCCCCTTTAACAGGGAGAGATGGCTACACCTTC. Translation gives CASSPASPLTGRDGYTF.

The chain has TRBV28 and TRBJ1-2; no clear D. The CDR3 totals 15 residues. Germline CDR1 is MDHEN and CDR2 is SYDVKM. V was clipped by 2 bases and J by 4 bases, with 14 bases between them. DNA of the CDR3: TGTGCCAGCAGTTTAGGGGAGAGACATGTCTATGGCTACACCTTC. Residues: CASSLGERHVYGYTF.

The genes are TRBV5-8 and TRBJ1-5; the D is unclear. CDR1 SGHTS and CDR2 YDEGEE come from the germline V gene. The CDR3 spans 13 residues. V lost 0 bases, J lost 5 bases, and 6 bases lay in between. The DNA of the CDR3 is TGTGCCAGCAGCTTGGATGGGTATCAGCCCCAGCATTTT. As protein: CASSLDGYQPQHF. Full variable domain (rest looked up from reference TRBV5-8 and TRBJ1-5): EAGVTQSPTHLIKTRGQQATLRCSPISGHTSVYWYQQALGLGLQFLLWYDEGEERNRGNFPPRFSGRQFPNYSSELNVNALELEDSALYLCASSLDGYQPQHFGDGTRLSIL.

The V gene is TRBV7-2, the J gene TRBJ1-5; D might be TRBD1 (5 bases). The V gene lost 4 bases and the J gene lost 5 bases, with 18 bases spanning the gap. CDR1 SGHTA and CDR2 FQGNSA come from the germline V gene. CDR3 length: 16 residues. The CDR3 reads CASSYWTQLPDQPQHF. DNA of the CDR3: TGTGCCAGCAGCTACTGGACACAACTCCCTGATCAGCCCCAGCATTTT. Full variable domain (outside the CDR3, taken from reference TRBV7-2 and TRBJ1-5): GAGVSQSPSNKVTEKGKDVELRCDPISGHTALYWYRQSLGQGLEFLIYFQGNSAPDKSGLPSDRFSAERTGGSVSTLTIQRTQQEDSAVYLCASSYWTQLPDQPQHFGDGTRLSIL.

The rearrangement joins TRBV7-9 to TRBJ2-6; maybe TRBD1 (6 bases). Germline assignment: CDR1 SEHNR and CDR2 FQNEAQ (reference sequence). The CDR3 is 16 amino acids. V was trimmed by 5 bases and J by 4 bases, leaving 15 bases between them. CDR3 in amino acids: CASSAETGIGANVLTF. As DNA, the CDR3 is TGTGCCAGCAGCGCCGAAACAGGGATCGGGGCCAACGTCCTGACTTTC.

The chain uses TRBV28 and TRBJ2-3; 8 bases are shared with TRBD2. CDR3 length: 16 residues. From germline, CDR1 is MDHEN and CDR2 SYDVKM. The junction had 13 bases not matched to a gene; V was cut back by 5 bases and J by 6 bases. The DNA of the CDR3 is TGTGCCAGCAGTACCCGACCGGGGGGGGCGGTTGATACGCAGTATTTT. The encoded protein is CASSTRPGGAVDTQYF.

This chain links TRBV28 with TRBJ1-5, with TRBD1 matching over 10 bases. The CDR3 extends over 15 amino acids. The ends lost 5 bases at V and 4 bases at J; junction bases unmatched: 5. Germline V gene sequence: CDR1 MDHEN, CDR2 SYDVKM. The CDR3 here is CASSRTGGRNQPQHF. For the CDR3, the DNA is TGTGCCAGCAGTAGGACAGGGGGTCGGAATCAGCCCCAGCATTTT.

The chain employs TRBV11-2 and TRBJ2-3, with D maybe TRBD1 (6 bases). The ends were cut back, 2 bases at V and 5 bases at J, with 14 bases in the middle. Germline-derived CDR1 and CDR2 are SGHAT and FQNNGV. The CDR3 has 15 residues. The CDR3 DNA is TGTGCCAGCAGCTTAAGTGGGGGCCATGGAGATACGCAGTATTTT. It is translated as CASSLSGGHGDTQYF.

The J gene is TRBJ2-3, the V gene TRBV11-2; D gene ambiguous. The CDR3 extends over 13 amino acids. Trimming stripped 5 bases from V and 2 bases from J, with 8 bases between. In germline, CDR1 is SGHAT, CDR2 FQNNGV. Here the CDR3 DNA reads TGTGCCAGCAGCCCCCCTGCCACAGATACGCAGTATTTT. Encoded protein: CASSPPATDTQYF.

V is TRBV30 and J is TRBJ2-3; D possibly corresponds to TRBD2 (6 bases). The CDR3 sequence is 13 residues long. Germline CDR1 is GTSNPN and CDR2 is SVGIG (reference sequence). V dropped 7 bases and J dropped 3 bases, with 14 bases sitting between them. The CDR3 is CAFSGEGTDTQYF. DNA of the CDR3: TGTGCCTTTAGCGGAGAAGGGACAGATACGCAGTATTTT.

The chain combines TRBV7-2 with TRBJ2-3, with 8 bases aligning to TRBD2. Losses at the gene ends were 4 bases for V and 2 bases for J; bases not matched to a gene: 11. Looked up from germline, CDR1 is SGHTA and CDR2 is FQGNSA. The CDR3 extends over 17 amino acids. The CDR3 loop is CASSSTRNSGATDTQYF. The CDR3 nucleotides are TGTGCCAGCAGCTCGACACGAAATAGCGGGGCCACAGATACGCAGTATTTT.

The chain joins TRBV25-1 to TRBJ2-5; 7 nucleotides agree with TRBD2. The V and J ends lost 4 bases and 4 bases, in that order; junction bases with no gene match: 6. CDR1 is MGHDK and CDR2 is SYGVNS in the germline V gene. This CDR3 comprises 14 residues. The CDR3 sequence: CASSALGGGETQYF. CDR3 bases: TGTGCCAGCAGTGCCCTTGGGGGGGGAGAGACCCAGTACTTC.

Here the CDR3 reads CASRYYTGELFF. Here the CDR3 DNA reads TGTGCCAGCAGATATTACACCGGGGAGCTGTTTTTT. V usage is TRBV28 and J usage is TRBJ2-2; D is ambiguous. This CDR3 has 12 residues. V was pared by 6 bases and J by 3 bases, with 5 bases between. From germline, CDR1 is MDHEN and CDR2 SYDVKM.

For this clone: Other DNA variants within this sample encode the same CDR3. The chain links TRBV4-1 to TRBJ2-2; tentatively, D is TRBD2 (6 bases). The germline V gene encodes CDR1 MGHRA and CDR2 YSYEKL. Trimming stripped 0 bases from V and 7 bases from J, with 21 bases between. The CDR3 is made up of 18 amino acids. The DNA for the CDR3 is TGCGCCAGCAGCCAAGAGATCCAGGGAGGAGGAATTATCGGGGAGCTGTTTTTT. Translating gives CASSQEIQGGGIIGELFF.